The clone carrying this T cell receptor beta chain was observed once. The data were taken from a study of blood T cell repertoires in COVID-19. Study at large: Nucleic acid was either cDNA or gDNA, and it came from T cells, B-cell-depleted T cells, or PBMCs.

The CDR3 totals 10 residues. Trimming took 8 bases from V and 8 from J, leaving 6 bases between them. Germline loops: CDR1 MNHNY, CDR2 SVGAGI (reference sequence). The authors' processing: Reference gene primer amplification yielded estimated nucleated cell counts. This table comes from immunoSEQ multiplex PCR, and its TCRdb copy is limited to in-frame clones, with some not included. V and J calls and clone size follow that table, whereas D and trimming were derived from the DNA. The sample shows about 130,000 clones, about 70% of them seen only once. The chain recombines TRBV6-6 with TRBJ1-4; D not resolved. The sequenced sample consisted of peripheral blood. The clonotype comes from a man aged 80 or over with COVID-19, enrolled during active disease. In DNA, the CDR3 is TGTGCCAGCGGGCAGGAAAAACTGTTTTTT. It is translated as CASGQEKLFF.